These T cell receptor beta chains were read from a single sample in a study of blood T cell repertoires in COVID-19. TCRdb keeps only in-frame clones here, not all; method: immunoSEQ multiplex PCR. Among about 100,000 clones listed, 70% to 90% were seen once. Sample: peripheral blood. These receptors were taken from a man in his fifties or sixties with active or convalescent COVID-19. Both conserved end residues are part of each CDR3. A D gene is named only where the DNA matches it firmly. Clone size appears in some rows only: once, few, many, or a class for an expanded clone.

clone size	V gene	J gene	D gene	CDR3 protein	CDR3 DNA
few	TRBV19	TRBJ1-4	TRBD1	CASSPNGGQFNEKLFF	TGTGCCAGTAGTCCCAACGGGGGACAGTTTAATGAAAAACTGTTTTTT
.	TRBV29-1	TRBJ1-2	.	CSVSRAGGGYTF	TGCAGCGTTTCAAGGGCCGGAGGGGGCTACACCTTC
.	TRBV6-5	TRBJ2-7	TRBD2	CASSHRGVVEQYF	TGTGCCAGCAGTCACCGGGGGGTTGTCGAGCAGTACTTC
.	TRBV2	TRBJ2-7	TRBD2	CASSPGTSGSSEQYF	TGTGCCAGCAGTCCCGGGACTAGCGGTTCGAGCGAGCAGTACTTC
few	TRBV3-1/TRBV3-2	TRBJ2-2	.	CASIPRRGPPGELFF	TGTGCCAGCATTCCGCGCAGAGGCCCCCCCGGGGAGCTGTTTTTT
.	TRBV28	TRBJ1-2	TRBD1	CASQGTDTYGYTF	TGTGCCAGCCAGGGGACAGACACGTATGGCTACACCTTC
.	TRBV6-5	TRBJ1-1	TRBD1	CASREDRDWNTEAFF	TGTGCCAGCAGGGAGGACAGGGACTGGAACACTGAAGCTTTCTTT
.	TRBV10-3	TRBJ1-4	.	CAIRPGADEKLFF	TGTGCCATCAGGCCAGGGGCTGACGAAAAACTGTTTTTT
once	TRBV20-1	TRBJ1-1	.	CSARGSTAAFF	TGCAGTGCTAGAGGGTCTACAGCAGCTTTCTTT
once	TRBV19	TRBJ2-7	.	CASSMGGAAYEQYF	TGTGCCAGTAGTATGGGGGGGGCCGCCTACGAGCAGTACTTC
.	TRBV7-2	TRBJ1-4	TRBD1	CASSPRPTGYEKLFF	TGTGCCAGCAGCCCCCGCCCGACAGGGTATGAAAAACTGTTTTTT
.	TRBV19	TRBJ2-1	.	CASSPPRIGEQFF	TGTGCCAGTAGTCCCCCCCGGATCGGGGAGCAGTTCTTC
.	TRBV15	TRBJ1-3	.	CATSRLGGPSGNTIYF	TGTGCCACCAGCCGTCTGGGGGGACCGAGTGGAAACACCATATATTTT
once	TRBV28	TRBJ1-5	TRBD1	CASSLRGGVDQPQHF	TGTGCCAGCAGTTTAAGAGGGGGCGTGGATCAGCCCCAGCATTTT
.	TRBV18	TRBJ1-1	TRBD1	CASSESGQGAWGTEAFF	TGTGCCAGCTCGGAGTCGGGACAGGGGGCTTGGGGGACTGAAGCTTTCTTT
.	TRBV5-6	TRBJ2-7	.	CASSLDLYEQYF	TGTGCCAGCAGCTTGGATCTCTACGAGCAGTACTTC
.	TRBV11-3	TRBJ2-2	.	CASSLARTANTGELFF	TGTGCCAGCAGCTTAGCTCGGACAGCGAACACCGGGGAGCTGTTTTTT
.	TRBV10-3	TRBJ2-2	.	CAIRGEESTTGELFF	TGTGCCATCAGGGGGGAGGAATCTACTACCGGGGAGCTGTTTTTT
.	TRBV5-4	TRBJ2-7	.	CASSQGTGVSSYEQYF	TGTGCCAGCAGCCAAGGGACGGGAGTTAGCTCCTACGAGCAGTACTTC
.	TRBV10-3	TRBJ1-6	TRBD1	CATRTGDNSPLHF	TGTGCCACCAGGACAGGGGATAATTCACCCCTCCACTTT
once	TRBV9	TRBJ1-1	.	CASSVGATEAFF	TGTGCCAGCAGCGTGGGGGCCACTGAAGCTTTCTTT
.	TRBV28	TRBJ1-5	TRBD1	CASSSPRTGGYQPQHF	TGTGCCAGCAGTTCCCCCCGGACAGGGGGCTATCAGCCCCAGCATTTT
.	TRBV7-2	TRBJ2-5	TRBD2	CASSLVVLAGNQETQYF	TGTGCCAGCAGCTTAGTGGTATTAGCGGGGAACCAAGAGACCCAGTACTTC
.	TRBV4-1	TRBJ2-6	TRBD2	CASSPPLGLATGANVLTF	TGCGCCAGCAGCCCCCCCCTCGGACTAGCTACCGGGGCCAACGTCCTGACTTTC
.	TRBV5-1	TRBJ2-1	TRBD2	CASSDGGLAPNEQFF	TGCGCCAGCAGCGATGGGGGACTAGCACCCAATGAGCAGTTCTTC
.	TRBV7-8	TRBJ1-2	TRBD1	CASSPLTGGTGYTF	TGTGCCAGCAGCCCCCTGACAGGGGGTACTGGCTACACCTTC
.	TRBV19	TRBJ1-5	.	CASTYGLANQPQHF	TGTGCCAGTACCTATGGGTTAGCGAATCAGCCCCAGCATTTT
.	TRBV6-4	TRBJ1-5	.	CASSDSGGGQPQHF	TGTGCCAGCAGTGACTCTGGGGGGGGACAGCCCCAGCATTTT
.	TRBV28	TRBJ2-1	TRBD2	CASSSPSGLAGRSYNEQFF	TGTGCCAGCAGCTCTCCCTCAGGACTAGCGGGCCGCTCCTACAATGAGCAGTTCTTC
.	TRBV10-3	TRBJ2-3	.	CAISESGGDTQYF	TGTGCCATCAGTGAGTCGGGGGGAGATACGCAGTATTTT
few	TRBV3-1/TRBV3-2	TRBJ1-2	TRBD1	CASSHRQGVGGYTF	TGTGCCAGCAGCCATAGACAGGGGGTTGGAGGCTACACCTTC
.	TRBV18	TRBJ2-3	.	CASSPLGTSTDTQYF	TGTGCCAGCTCACCACTCGGGACTAGCACAGATACGCAGTATTTT
.	TRBV3-1/TRBV3-2	TRBJ1-4	TRBD1	CASSGDRGHEKLFF	TGTGCCAGCAGTGGGGACAGGGGGCACGAAAAACTGTTTTTT
.	TRBV18	TRBJ1-2	TRBD1	CASSPTGTDSGYTF	TGTGCCAGCTCACCAACCGGGACAGACAGTGGCTACACCTTC
once	TRBV9	TRBJ1-1	TRBD1	CASSPRDSMNTEAFF	TGTGCCAGCAGCCCGAGGGACAGCATGAACACTGAAGCTTTCTTT
.	TRBV20-1	TRBJ1-6	TRBD1	CSASPPGQGESPLHF	TGCAGTGCTAGTCCTCCGGGACAGGGCGAGTCGCCCCTCCACTTT
.	TRBV5-1	TRBJ2-7	.	CASSLRGYEQYF	TGCGCCAGCAGCCTTAGGGGTTACGAGCAGTACTTC
.	TRBV10-3	TRBJ1-2	.	CAISESVKPGYTF	TGTGCCATCAGTGAATCCGTCAAGCCGGGCTACACCTTC
.	TRBV10-3	TRBJ1-2	.	CAISDGDGYTF	TGTGCCATCAGTGATGGAGACGGCTACACCTTC
.	TRBV29-1	TRBJ1-2	TRBD1	CSVELEGGQGGGYTF	TGCAGCGTTGAACTAGAGGGGGGACAGGGAGGTGGCTACACCTTC
.	TRBV28	TRBJ2-1	TRBD1	CASRDRGLDEQFF	TGTGCCAGCCGGGACAGGGGTTTGGATGAGCAGTTCTTC
few	TRBV7-9	TRBJ2-3	TRBD2	CASSLMTSGSTDTQYF	TGTGCCAGCAGCTTAATGACTAGCGGAAGCACAGATACGCAGTATTTT